This entry describes one T cell receptor (beta chain). Original data processing: Amplification from reference gene primers served as the basis for estimated nucleated cell counts. Measured with immunoSEQ multiplex PCR; TCRdb has only the in-frame clones, and not every one. That table is the source of V, J and clone size, and D and trimming were worked out from the DNA. The data contain about 220,000 clones, 75% to 90% of them singletons. The data originate from a study of blood T cell repertoires in COVID-19. The overall study: From the United States, Italy and Spain came samples of acute and convalescent COVID-19. PBMCs, B-cell-depleted T cells, or T cells were the source of the cDNA or gDNA that made up the material.

Germline values: CDR1 LGHDT, CDR2 YNNKEL (reference sequence). The CDR3 is 16 residues long. V was clipped by 0 bases and J by 6 bases, with 14 bases between them. Source material: peripheral blood. This TCR was recovered from a woman in her 30s who had recovered from COVID-19. The chain employs TRBV3-1 (or the pseudogene TRBV3-2) and TRBJ1-4; D is perhaps TRBD1 (5 bases). CDR3 sequence reads: CASSQDRWGGDEKLFF. In DNA, the CDR3 is TGTGCCAGCAGCCAAGATAGATGGGGCGGGGATGAAAAACTGTTTTTT.